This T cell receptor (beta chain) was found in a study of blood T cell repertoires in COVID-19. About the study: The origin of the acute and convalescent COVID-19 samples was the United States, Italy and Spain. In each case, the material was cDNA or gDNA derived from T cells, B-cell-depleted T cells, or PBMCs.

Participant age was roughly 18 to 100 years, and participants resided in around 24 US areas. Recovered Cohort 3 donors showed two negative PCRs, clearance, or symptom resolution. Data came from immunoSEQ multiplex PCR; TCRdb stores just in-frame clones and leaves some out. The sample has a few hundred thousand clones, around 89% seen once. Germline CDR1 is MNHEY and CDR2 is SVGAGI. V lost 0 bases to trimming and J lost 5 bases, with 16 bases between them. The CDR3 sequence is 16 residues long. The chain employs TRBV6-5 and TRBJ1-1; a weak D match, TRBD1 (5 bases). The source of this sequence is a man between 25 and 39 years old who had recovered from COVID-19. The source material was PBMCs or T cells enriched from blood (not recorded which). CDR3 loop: CASSYSSQGTWTEAFF. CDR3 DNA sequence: TGTGCCAGCAGTTACTCGAGCCAGGGCACTTGGACTGAAGCTTTCTTT.